This TCR beta chain appears in the sequencing data of a study (dated by TCRdb to between 2014 and 2017). In terms of the full investigation: The study set out to test whether tumor-infiltrating Tregs in breast cancer get recruited from blood Tregs or are instead converted in situ from other CD4+ T cell subsets.

Overall results and qualifications from the work: In terms of TCR gene usage, tumor memory CD4+ T cells clustered together with blood and lymph node memory CD4+ cells, as well as with lymph node naive CD4+ cells. The TCR alpha and beta sequences of tumor-infiltrating Tregs showed the greatest overlap with tumor naive CD4+ T cells, followed by blood naive CD4+ T cells. Validation in the larger cohort was restricted to a single TCR beta V-J rearrangement rather than whole repertoires.

By its share of the sample, this clonotype is medium-sized (0.01 to 0.1%). The target of this receptor is not known. No much larger clonotype is one base removed from it; base qualities were not supplied. CD4+CD25+CD127-/low cells were isolated as Tregs. Tregs, naive and memory CD4+ T cells from tumor, blood and ipsilateral draining lymph nodes of a handful of breast cancer patients underwent full-length TCR alpha and beta sequencing. Mononuclear cells from lymph nodes or approximately 50 ml of peripheral blood were isolated by Ficoll density gradient centrifugation. Sorted cell populations were confirmed by FACS to exceed 90% purity. Full-length TCR variable regions were amplified by 5' RACE PCR with constant-region reverse primers, and semi-nested PCR with Nested Universal Primer A was subsequently performed. Using the ReliaPrep RNA Cell Miniprep System, total RNA was extracted, and the SMARTer RACE 5'/3' Kit was then used to reverse transcribe the RNA into 5'RACE-ready cDNA. An Illumina MiSeq was used to sequence the full-length TCR alpha and beta libraries, which had been barcoded with multiplex adaptors. Per the original workflow: For each of nine subset-tissue groups, sequencing data from the five patients were pooled, and the groups were compared by unsupervised clustering of TCR gene usage. The Morisita-Horn index, with shared sequences weighted by their contribution to each repertoire, was used to calculate repertoire similarity. TCRdb redid the processing of the public reads, applying fastp at Q25 and MiXCR, and retained in-frame beta chains. Each CDR3 protein gets just one entry, which takes the most common genes and DNA from the rows behind it. TCRdb, rather than the study authors, made the V and J calls. For this sample the table gives 8,000 to 10,000 distinct CDR3 sequences, of which about 25% were detected only once. The ten largest account for around 3% of the sample.

V sheds 8 bases and J sheds 3 bases, leaving 11 bases between their ends. Sequences DFQATT (CDR1) and SNEGSKA (CDR2) are obtained from the germline V gene (reference sequence). The CDR3 goes from the cysteine to the phenylalanine over 12 residues. CDR3 DNA only is kept here, 36 bases in frame from base 1. The rearrangement joined TRBV20-1 to TRBJ1-5; the D segment could be TRBD1, given 6 matching bases. The material sequenced was Tregs sorted from blood. The clonotype originates from a female donor with breast cancer. In nucleotide form, the sequence is TGCAGTCCGAGACAGGTCAATCAGCCCCAGCATTTT. The translation is CSPRQVNQPQHF.